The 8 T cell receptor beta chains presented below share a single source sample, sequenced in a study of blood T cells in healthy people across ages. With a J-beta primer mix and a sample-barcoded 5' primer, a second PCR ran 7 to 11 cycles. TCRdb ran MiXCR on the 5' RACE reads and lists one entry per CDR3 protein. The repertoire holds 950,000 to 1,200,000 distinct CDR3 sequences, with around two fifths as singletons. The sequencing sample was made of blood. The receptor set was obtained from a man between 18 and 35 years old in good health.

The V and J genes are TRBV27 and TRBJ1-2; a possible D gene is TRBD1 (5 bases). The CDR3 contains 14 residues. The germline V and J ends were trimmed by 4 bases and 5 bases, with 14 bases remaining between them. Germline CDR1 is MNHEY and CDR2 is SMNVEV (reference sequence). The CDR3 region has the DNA TGTGCCAGCAGTTCGGGGGTTAGAGGTTATGGCTACACCTTC. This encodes CASSSGVRGYGYTF.

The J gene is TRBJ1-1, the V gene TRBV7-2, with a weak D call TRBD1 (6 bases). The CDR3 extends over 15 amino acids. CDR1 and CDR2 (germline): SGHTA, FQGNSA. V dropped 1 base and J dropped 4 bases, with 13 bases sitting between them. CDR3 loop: CASSLDGGSGTEAFF. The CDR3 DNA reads TGTGCCAGCAGCTTAGACGGGGGCTCGGGCACTGAAGCTTTCTTT.

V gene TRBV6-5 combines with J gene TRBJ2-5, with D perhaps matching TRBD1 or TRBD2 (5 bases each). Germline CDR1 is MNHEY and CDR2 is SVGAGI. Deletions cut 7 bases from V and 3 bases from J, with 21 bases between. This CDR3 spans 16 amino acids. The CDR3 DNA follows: TGTGCCAGCATTGGACGATCGGGACGGGGAAAAGAGACCCAGTACTTC. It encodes CASIGRSGRGKETQYF.

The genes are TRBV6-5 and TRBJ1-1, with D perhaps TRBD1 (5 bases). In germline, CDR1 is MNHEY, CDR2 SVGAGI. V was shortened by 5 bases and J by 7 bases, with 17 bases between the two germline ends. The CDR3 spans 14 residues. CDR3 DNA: TGTGCCAGCAGTCGACAGCCGCAGGGCGGTGAAGCTTTCTTT. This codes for CASSRQPQGGEAFF.

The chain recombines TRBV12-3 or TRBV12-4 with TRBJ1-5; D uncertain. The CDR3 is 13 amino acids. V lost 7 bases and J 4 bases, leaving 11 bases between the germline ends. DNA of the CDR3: TGTGCCAGCACCACTTGGGTAAATCAGCCCCAGCATTTT. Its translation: CASTTWVNQPQHF.

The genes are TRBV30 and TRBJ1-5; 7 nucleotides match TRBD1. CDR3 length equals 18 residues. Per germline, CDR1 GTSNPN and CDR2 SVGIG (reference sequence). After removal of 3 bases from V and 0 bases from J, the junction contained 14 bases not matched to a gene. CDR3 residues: CAWSVDRDSLYSNQPQHF. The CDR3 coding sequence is TGTGCCTGGAGCGTAGACAGGGATAGCCTCTATAGCAATCAGCCCCAGCATTTT.

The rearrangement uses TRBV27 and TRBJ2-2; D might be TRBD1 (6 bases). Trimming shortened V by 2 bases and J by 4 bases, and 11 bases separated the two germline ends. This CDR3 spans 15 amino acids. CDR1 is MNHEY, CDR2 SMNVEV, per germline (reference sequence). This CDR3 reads CASSLRDIGTGELFF. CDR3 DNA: TGTGCCAGCAGTTTAAGGGACATCGGCACCGGGGAGCTGTTTTTT.

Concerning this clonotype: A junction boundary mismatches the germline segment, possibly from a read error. CDR3 protein: CAGSLWGVNEQFF. Here the CDR3 DNA reads TGTGCCGGCAGCTTATGGGGGGTAAATGAGCAGTTCTTC. The chain joins TRBV7-8 to TRBJ2-1, with D possibly being TRBD2 (6 bases). CDR3 length: 13 amino acids. The germline V gene encodes CDR1 SGHVS and CDR2 FQNEAQ.